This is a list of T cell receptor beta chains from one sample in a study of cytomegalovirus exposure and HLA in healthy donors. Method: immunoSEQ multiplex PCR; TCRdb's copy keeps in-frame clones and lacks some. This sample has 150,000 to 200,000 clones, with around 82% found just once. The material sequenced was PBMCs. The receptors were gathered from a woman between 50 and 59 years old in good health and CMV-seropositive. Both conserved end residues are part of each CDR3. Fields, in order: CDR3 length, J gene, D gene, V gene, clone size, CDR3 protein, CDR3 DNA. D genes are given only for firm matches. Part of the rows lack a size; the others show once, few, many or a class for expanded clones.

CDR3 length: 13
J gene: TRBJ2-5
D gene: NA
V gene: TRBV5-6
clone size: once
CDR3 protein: CASSWTPQETQYF
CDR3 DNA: TGTGCCAGCAGCTGGACACCTCAAGAGACCCAGTACTTC

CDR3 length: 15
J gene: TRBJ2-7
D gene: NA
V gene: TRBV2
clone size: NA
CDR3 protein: CASRSGRGQTYEQYF
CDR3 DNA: TGTGCCAGCAGAAGTGGTCGGGGACAAACCTACGAGCAGTACTTC

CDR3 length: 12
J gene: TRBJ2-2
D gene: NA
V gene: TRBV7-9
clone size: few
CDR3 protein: CASRQEIGELFF
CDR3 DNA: TGTGCCAGCAGACAGGAAATCGGGGAGCTGTTTTTT

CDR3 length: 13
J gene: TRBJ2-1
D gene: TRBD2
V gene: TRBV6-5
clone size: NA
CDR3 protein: CASRRAGVHEQFF
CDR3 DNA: TGTGCCAGCAGACGTGCGGGAGTCCATGAGCAGTTCTTC

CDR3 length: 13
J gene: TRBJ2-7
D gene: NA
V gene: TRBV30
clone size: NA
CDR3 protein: CAWSLAAYYEQYF
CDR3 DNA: TGTGCCTGGAGCTTAGCCGCCTACTACGAGCAGTACTTC

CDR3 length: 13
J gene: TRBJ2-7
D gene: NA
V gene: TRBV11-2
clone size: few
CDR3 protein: CASSLENSYEQYF
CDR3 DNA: TGTGCCAGCAGCTTAGAAAACAGCTACGAGCAGTACTTC

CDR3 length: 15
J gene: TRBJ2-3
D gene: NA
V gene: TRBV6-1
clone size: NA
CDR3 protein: CASRGRTELTDTQYF
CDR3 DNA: TGTGCCAGCAGAGGGAGGACGGAGCTCACAGATACGCAGTATTTT

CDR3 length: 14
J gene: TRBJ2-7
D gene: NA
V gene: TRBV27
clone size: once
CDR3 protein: CASSPDLSSYEQYF
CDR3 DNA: TGTGCCAGCAGTCCAGACTTGAGCTCCTACGAGCAGTACTTC

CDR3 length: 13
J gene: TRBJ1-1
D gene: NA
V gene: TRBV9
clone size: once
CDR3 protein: CASSVVSNTEAFF
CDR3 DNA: TGTGCCAGCAGCGTCGTCTCGAACACTGAAGCTTTCTTT

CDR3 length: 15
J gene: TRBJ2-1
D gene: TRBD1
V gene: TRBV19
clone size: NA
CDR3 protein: CASNLEGTGFNEQFF
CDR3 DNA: TGTGCCAGTAACCTGGAGGGGACAGGGTTCAATGAGCAGTTCTTC

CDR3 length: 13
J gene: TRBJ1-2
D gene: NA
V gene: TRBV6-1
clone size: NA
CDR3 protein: CASRRGGFYGYTF
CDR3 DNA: TGTGCCAGCAGGCGGGGGGGGTTCTATGGCTACACCTTC

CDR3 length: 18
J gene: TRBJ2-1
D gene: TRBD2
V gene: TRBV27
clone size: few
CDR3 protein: CASSPTGLAGGINNEQFF
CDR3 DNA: TGTGCCAGCAGTCCTACGGGACTAGCGGGGGGGATAAACAATGAGCAGTTCTTC

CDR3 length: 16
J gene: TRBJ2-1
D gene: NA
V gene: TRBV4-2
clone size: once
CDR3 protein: CASSLLAGSSYNEQFF
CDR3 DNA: TGTGCCAGCAGCCTTCTTGCTGGGAGCTCCTACAATGAGCAGTTCTTC

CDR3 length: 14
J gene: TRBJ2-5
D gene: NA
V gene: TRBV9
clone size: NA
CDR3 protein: CASSTGNLGETQYF
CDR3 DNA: TGTGCCAGCAGCACAGGGAACCTAGGAGAGACCCAGTACTTC

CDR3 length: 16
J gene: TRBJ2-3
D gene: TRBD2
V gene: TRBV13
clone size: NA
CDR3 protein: CASSRGLAGGTDTQYF
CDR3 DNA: TGTGCCAGCAGCCGAGGACTAGCGGGGGGCACAGATACGCAGTATTTT

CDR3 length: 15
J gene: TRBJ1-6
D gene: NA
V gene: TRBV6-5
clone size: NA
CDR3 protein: CASSYESSYNSPLHF
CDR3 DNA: TGTGCCAGCAGTTACGAGAGCTCCTATAATTCACCCCTCCACTTT

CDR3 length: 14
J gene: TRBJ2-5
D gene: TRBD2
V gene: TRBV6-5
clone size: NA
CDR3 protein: CASRDSGGRETQYF
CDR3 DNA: TGTGCCAGCAGGGACTCGGGGGGGAGGGAGACCCAGTACTTC

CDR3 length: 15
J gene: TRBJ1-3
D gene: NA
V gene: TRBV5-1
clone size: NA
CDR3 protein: CASSLSSLSGNTIYF
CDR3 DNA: TGCGCCAGCAGCTTGAGTAGTCTCTCTGGAAACACCATATATTTT

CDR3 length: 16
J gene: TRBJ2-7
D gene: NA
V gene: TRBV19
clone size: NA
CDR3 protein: CASSTLIRGTFYEQYF
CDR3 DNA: TGTGCCAGTAGTACCCTTATTCGGGGAACGTTCTACGAGCAGTACTTC

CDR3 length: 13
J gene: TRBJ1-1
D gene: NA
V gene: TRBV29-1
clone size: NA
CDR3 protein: CSVERGRLTEAFF
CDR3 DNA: TGCAGCGTTGAAAGAGGGAGGCTCACTGAAGCTTTCTTT

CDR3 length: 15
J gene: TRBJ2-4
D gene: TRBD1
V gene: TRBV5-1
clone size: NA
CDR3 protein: CASSLVQGAKNIQYF
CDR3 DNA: TGCGCCAGCAGCTTGGTACAGGGGGCGAAAAACATTCAGTACTTC

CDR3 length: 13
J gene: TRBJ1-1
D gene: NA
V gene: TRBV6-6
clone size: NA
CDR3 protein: CASSQQGDTEAFF
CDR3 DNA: TGTGCCAGCAGTCAACAGGGAGACACTGAAGCTTTCTTT

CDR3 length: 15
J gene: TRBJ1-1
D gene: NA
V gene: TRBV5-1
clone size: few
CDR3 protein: CASSLTGGVNTEAFF
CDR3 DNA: TGCGCCAGCAGCTTGACGGGAGGTGTGAACACTGAAGCTTTCTTT

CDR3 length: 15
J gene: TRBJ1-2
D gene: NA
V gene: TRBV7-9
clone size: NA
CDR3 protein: CASSPRQAGNYGYTF
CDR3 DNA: TGTGCCAGCAGCCCACGACAGGCGGGCAACTATGGCTACACCTTC

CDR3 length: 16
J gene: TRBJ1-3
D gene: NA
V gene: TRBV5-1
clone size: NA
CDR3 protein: CASSPGTSGPGNTIYF
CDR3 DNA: TGCGCCAGCAGCCCCGGGACATCGGGGCCTGGAAACACCATATATTTT

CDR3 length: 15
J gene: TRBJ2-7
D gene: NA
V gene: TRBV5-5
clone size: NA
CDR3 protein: CASSLGGGHYYEQYF
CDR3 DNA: TGTGCCAGCAGCTTGGGGGGGGGACACTACTACGAGCAGTACTTC

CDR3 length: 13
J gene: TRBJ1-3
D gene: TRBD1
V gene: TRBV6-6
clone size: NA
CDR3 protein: CASSYRDRESVGF
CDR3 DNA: TGTGCCAGCAGTTACCGGGACAGGGAATCGGTCGGTTTT

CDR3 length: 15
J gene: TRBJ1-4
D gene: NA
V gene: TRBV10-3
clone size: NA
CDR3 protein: CAISESSATNEKLFF
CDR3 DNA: TGTGCCATCAGTGAGTCCAGCGCAACTAATGAAAAACTGTTTTTT

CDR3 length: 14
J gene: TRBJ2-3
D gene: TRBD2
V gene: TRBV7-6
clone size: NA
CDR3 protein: CASSLDSGGDTQYF
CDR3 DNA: TGTGCCAGCAGCTTAGATAGCGGGGGAGATACGCAGTATTTT

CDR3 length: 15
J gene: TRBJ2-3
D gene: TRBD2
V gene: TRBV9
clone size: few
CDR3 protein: CASSPAGGTTDTQYF
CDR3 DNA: TGTGCCAGCAGCCCAGCGGGGGGAACGACAGATACGCAGTATTTT

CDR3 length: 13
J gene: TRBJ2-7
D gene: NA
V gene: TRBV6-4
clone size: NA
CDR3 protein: CASAPAEGYEQYF
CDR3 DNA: TGTGCCAGCGCCCCAGCGGAGGGCTACGAGCAGTACTTC

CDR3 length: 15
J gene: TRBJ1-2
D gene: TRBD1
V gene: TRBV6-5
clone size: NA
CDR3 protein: CASSYSGQGNYGYTF
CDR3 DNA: TGTGCCAGCAGTTACTCGGGACAGGGTAACTATGGCTACACCTTC

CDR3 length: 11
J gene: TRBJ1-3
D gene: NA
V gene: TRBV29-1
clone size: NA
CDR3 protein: CSTLRGNTIYF
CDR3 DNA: TGCAGCACCCTCCGGGGAAACACCATATATTTT